This passage covers 25 T cell receptor beta chains from one sample sequenced in a study of T cell repertoires in aging, cancer and after chemotherapy. Rearranged V-D-J TRB sequences were amplified with a mixed TRB-A/B primer pool. MiXCR was run by TCRdb on the multiplex PCR reads, yielding one entry per CDR3 protein. The sample lists 6,500 to 7,500 distinct CDR3 sequences, about 56% seen once, with 1.5% to 2% in the top ten. TCR beta rearrangements were amplified from peripheral blood genomic DNA. The source material was blood. These receptors were collected from a human donor with a solid tumor.

This clonotype was observed a handful of times. The chain uses TRBV7-2 and TRBJ2-1, with a weak D call TRBD2 (6 bases). The CDR3 consists of 14 residues. CDR1 is SGHTA, CDR2 FQGNSA, per germline. Trimming cost V 5 bases and J 15 bases, with 23 bases left between them. In DNA, the CDR3 is TGTGCCAGCAGCATATACGCCACTAGCATATATCGGTTCTTC. It codes for CASSIYATSIYRFF.

The J gene is TRBJ2-7, the V gene TRBV7-9; a possible D gene is TRBD2 (7 bases). CDR1 is SEHNR and CDR2 is FQNEAQ in the germline V gene (reference sequence). The CDR3 covers 15 residues. Trimming shortened V by 5 bases and J by 7 bases, and 21 bases separated the two germline ends. The CDR3 nucleotides are TGTGCCAGCAGCCCGCTTGGGGGGGCCACTAATGAGCAGTACTTC. This encodes CASSPLGGATNEQYF.

This chain links TRBV29-1 with TRBJ2-5, with D perhaps given as TRBD1 or TRBD2 (6 bases each). V was clipped by 3 bases and J by 5 bases, with 13 bases between them. Germline values: CDR1 SQVTM, CDR2 ANQGSEA. This CDR3 is built from 13 residues. DNA for the CDR3: TGCAGCGTTGACACGGGGGCGCGGGAGACCCAGTACTTC. It specifies CSVDTGARETQYF.

This clonotype was counted a few times. The chain has TRBV19 and TRBJ1-2, with D unclear. V lost 5 bases to trimming and J lost 6 bases, with 22 bases between them. CDR1 is LNHDA, CDR2 SQIVND, per germline (reference sequence). The CDR3 consists of 16 residues. This chain's CDR3 is CASSLTYRTPRDGYTF. The CDR3 DNA sequence: TGTGCCAGTAGTCTAACCTACCGGACCCCGCGGGATGGCTACACCTTC.

This clonotype turned up a few times. The chain is built from TRBV6-5 and TRBJ2-7; 8 bases are shared with TRBD2. The CDR3 runs 15 residues. The J segment lost 1 base and the V segment lost 6 bases, leaving 8 bases of the junction unmatched. In germline, CDR1 is MNHEY, CDR2 SVGAGI. This chain's CDR3 is CASRIMGLGSYEQYF. The CDR3 DNA is TGTGCCAGCAGGATAATGGGACTAGGTTCCTACGAGCAGTACTTC.

V and J are TRBV27 and TRBJ1-1, with 8 positions matching TRBD1. This CDR3 contains 14 residues. V shed 6 bases, J shed 1 base, and the junction held 4 bases outside the gene matches. Germline CDR1 and CDR2: MNHEY and SMNVEV (reference sequence). The DNA for the CDR3 is TGTGCCAGCAGCCTCGGGACAGGGAACACTGAAGCTTTCTTT. The encoded protein is CASSLGTGNTEAFF.

V usage is TRBV27 and J usage is TRBJ1-3; 10 nucleotides match TRBD1. CDR1 and CDR2 (germline): MNHEY, SMNVEV (reference sequence). Trimming removed 6 bases from V and 4 bases from J; junction bases left unmatched: 9. The CDR3 is made up of 16 amino acids. The CDR3 is CASSPRQGATGNTIYF. The CDR3 nucleotides are TGTGCCAGCAGCCCCCGACAGGGGGCTACGGGAAACACCATATATTTT.

This rearrangement joins TRBV5-4 to TRBJ1-1; the D is unclear. The CDR3 length is 14 residues. Per the germline V gene, CDR1 is SGHNT and CDR2 is YYREEE (reference sequence). V lost 2 bases and J 0 bases, leaving 8 bases between the germline ends. The CDR3 loop is CASSFAGLNTEAFF. The CDR3 nucleotides read TGTGCCAGCAGCTTCGCGGGGTTGAACACTGAAGCTTTCTTT.

This clonotype was detected only once. Without the conserved terminal phenylalanine or tryptophan, this CDR3 likely stems from a read error. V is TRBV27 and J is TRBJ1-2; 9 bases align to TRBD1. Germline loops: CDR1 MNHEY, CDR2 SMNVEV (reference sequence). CDR3 length: 14 amino acids. V lost 5 bases, J lost 6 bases, and 7 bases stayed unmatched. This CDR3 is CASSRTGGADGYTY. In DNA, the CDR3 is TGTGCCAGCAGTAGAACAGGGGGCGCAGATGGCTACACCTAC.

The chain has TRBV19 and TRBJ2-7; D is undetermined. Per the germline V gene, CDR1 is LNHDA and CDR2 is SQIVND (reference sequence). V lost 4 bases and J lost 6, with 13 bases in between. The length of the CDR3 is 13 residues. The CDR3 sequence: CASSTGRPSEQYF. In DNA, the CDR3 is TGTGCCAGTAGTACTGGCAGGCCTAGCGAGCAGTACTTC. Drawing the rest from reference TRBV19 and TRBJ2-7, the complete variable domain is DGGITQSPKYLFRKEGQNVTLSCEQNLNHDAMYWYRQDPGQGLRLIYYSQIVNDFQKGDIAEGYSVSREKKESFPLTVTSAQKNPTAFYLCASSTGRPSEQYFGPGTRLTVT.

The V gene is TRBV5-1, the J gene TRBJ2-7; tentatively, D is TRBD2 (5 bases). Germline loops: CDR1 SGHRS, CDR2 YFSETQ. The V end lost 0 bases, the J end lost 6 bases, and 19 bases lay between the germline ends. This CDR3 comprises 16 residues. CDR3 sequence: CASSLDFFFEGGEQYF. CDR3 coding DNA: TGCGCCAGCAGCTTGGATTTTTTTTTTGAGGGTGGCGAGCAGTACTTC.

The CDR3, as DNA: TGCAGCGTCAGCTCCGGGACAGAGCAGTTCTTC. Residues: CSVSSGTEQFF. The chain uses TRBV29-1 and TRBJ2-1; possible D gene TRBD1, 6 bases. The V and J ends lost 6 bases and 10 bases respectively, with 13 bases between them. Per germline, CDR1 SQVTM and CDR2 ANQGSEA. The CDR3 covers 11 residues.

The chain combines TRBV6-1 with TRBJ2-7, with TRBD2 matching over 10 bases. The germline CDR1 and CDR2 sequences are MNHNS and SASEGT. This CDR3 region has 16 residues. V shed 7 bases and J 3 bases; nucleotides not matched to a gene: 12. The CDR3, as DNA: TGTGCCAGCATCAAGGGACCCTCTAGCGGGAGCTACGAGCAGTACTTC. Encoded protein: CASIKGPSSGSYEQYF.

This clonotype was counted a few times. J is TRBJ1-2 and V is TRBV7-3; 7 nucleotides match TRBD1. From germline, CDR1 is SGHTA and CDR2 FQGTGA. V lost 5 bases to trimming and J lost 0 bases; unmatched junction nucleotides: 9. CDR3 length: 16 residues. CDR3 nucleotide sequence: TGTGCCAGCAGCCGGACAGGCCGAGGGGCTAACTATGGCTACACCTTC. Its protein product is CASSRTGRGANYGYTF.

The chain joins TRBV11-2 to TRBJ1-3; TRBD1 matches at 7 bases. This CDR3 is 16 amino acids long. The germline V gene has CDR1 SGHAT and CDR2 FQNNGV. The V segment lost 3 bases and the J segment 3 bases; nucleotides outside the gene matches: 8. The CDR3: CASSLGGQSLGNTIYF. The CDR3 DNA reads as TGTGCCAGCAGCTTGGGGGGACAGAGCCTTGGAAACACCATATATTTT. The whole variable domain, remainder taken from reference TRBV11-2 and TRBJ1-3, is EAGVAQSPRYKIIEKRQSVAFWCNPISGHATLYWYQQILGQGPKLLIQFQNNGVVDDSQLPKDRFSAERLKGVDSTLKIQPAKLEDSAVYLCASSLGGQSLGNTIYFGEGSWLTVV.

This chain joins TRBV6-6 and TRBJ1-4; 7 positions agree with TRBD1. The CDR3 is 13 amino acids. J was trimmed by 8 bases and V by 5 bases; bases with no gene match: 5. Germline CDR1 MNHNY, CDR2 SVGAGI (reference sequence). CDR3 sequence reads: CASSHGTVEKLFF. For the CDR3, the DNA is TGTGCCAGCAGTCACGGGACAGTGGAAAAACTGTTTTTT.

The J gene is TRBJ2-5, the V gene TRBV20-1; unclear D gene. Trimming removed 1 base at V and 4 bases at J, with 10 bases between. In germline, CDR1 is DFQATT, CDR2 SNEGSKA (reference sequence). CDR3 length: 13 residues. The CDR3 region has the DNA TGCAGTGCTAGAGTGCCGGGTTCAGAGACCCAGTACTTC. It encodes CSARVPGSETQYF.

The CDR3 DNA reads TGCGCCAGCAGCCTAGGGGGAGGTAGCAATCAGCCCCAGCATTTT. The encoded protein is CASSLGGGSNQPQHF. This chain uses TRBV4-1 with TRBJ1-5, with D possibly matching TRBD1 (6 bases). Trimming cost V 4 bases and J 0 bases, with 10 bases left between them. The CDR3 consists of 15 residues. Germline V gives CDR1 MGHRA, CDR2 YSYEKL.

This sequence joins TRBV7-3 and TRBJ2-1, with a possible D match to TRBD2 (6 bases). Looked up from germline, CDR1 is SGHTA and CDR2 is FQGTGA. V lost 5 bases and J lost 3, with 14 bases in between. The length of the CDR3 is 15 residues. CDR3 in amino acids: CASSRDSSYYNEQFF. The CDR3 DNA reads as TGTGCCAGCAGCAGGGACTCCTCCTACTACAATGAGCAGTTCTTC.

The chain recombines TRBV28 with TRBJ2-7; no reliable D call. V was trimmed by 3 bases and J by 3 bases, leaving 9 bases between them. The CDR3 totals 13 residues. Germline CDR1 MDHEN, CDR2 SYDVKM. The CDR3 loop is CASSLTGFYEQYF. In DNA form, the CDR3 reads TGTGCCAGCAGTTTGACCGGTTTCTACGAGCAGTACTTC.

This clonotype was counted only a few times. V and J are TRBV5-1 and TRBJ1-2; TRBD1 matches at 10 bases. This CDR3 is built from 15 residues. V shed 3 bases and J 7 bases; nucleotides not matched to a gene: 9. Germline V lookup: CDR1 SGHRS, CDR2 YFSETQ. In DNA form, the CDR3 reads TGCGCCAGCAGCTCACGGAGGGACAGGGGTAGTGGCTACACCTTC. Translating gives CASSSRRDRGSGYTF. Complete variable domain (other parts from reference TRBV5-1 and TRBJ1-2): KAGVTQTPRYLIKTRGQQVTLSCSPISGHRSVSWYQQTPGQGLQFLFEYFSETQRNKGNFPGRFSGRQFSNSRSEMNVSTLELGDSALYLCASSSRRDRGSGYTFGSGTRLTVV.

The rearrangement links TRBV14 to TRBJ2-3; TRBD2 aligns across 8 bases. V dropped 1 base and J dropped 2; count of bases not matched to a gene: 5. CDR3 length: 16 residues. CDR1 is SGHDN and CDR2 is FVKESK in the germline V gene. The CDR3 bases are TGTGCCAGCAGCCAAGGGACTAGCCCCTTCACAGATACGCAGTATTTT. Translation gives CASSQGTSPFTDTQYF.

The CDR3 DNA reads as TGTGCCAGTAGTATAGGGGTCGTCCTTCCAGAAGGAGCTTTCTTT. It encodes CASSIGVVLPEGAFF. This chain joins TRBV19 and TRBJ1-1; D gene unclear. The CDR3 is made up of 15 amino acids. Germline CDR1 is LNHDA and CDR2 is SQIVND (reference sequence). V gave up 1 base and J gave up 10 bases, with 19 bases separating them.

CDR3 protein: CASSPDRDQPQHF. CDR3 nucleotides: TGTGCCAGCAGCCCGGACAGGGATCAGCCCCAGCATTTT. The chain links TRBV7-9 to TRBJ1-5; TRBD1 matches at 8 bases. V shed 5 bases, J shed 5 bases, and the junction held 2 bases outside the gene matches. Germline CDR1 SEHNR, CDR2 FQNEAQ (reference sequence). The CDR3 runs to 13 residues.

The V gene is TRBV12-3 or TRBV12-4, the J gene TRBJ2-7; D gene ambiguous. This CDR3 is 14 amino acids long. Trimming shortened V by 1 base and J by 4 bases, and 11 bases separated the two germline ends. The CDR3 region has the DNA TGTGCCAGCAGTTTAGTAGGCAGAGATTACGAGCAGTACTTC. Translating it yields CASSLVGRDYEQYF.